These 23 T cell receptor beta chains were all obtained from the same sample, sequenced in a study of T cell changes during pregnancy in multiple sclerosis. Libraries were prepared by immunoSEQ multiplex PCR; TCRdb keeps only in-frame clonotypes and omits some of them. This repertoire shows tens of thousands of clones, about 90% found once; its top ten account for around 0.61%. This specimen was CD4+ T cells from peripheral blood mononuclear cells, taken after pregnancy. The origin of the receptors is a female donor in good health, enrolled as a control in a pregnancy study.

The chain links TRBV5-8 to TRBJ1-1; 7 bases are a match to TRBD1. Trimming removed 0 bases from V and 0 bases from J; junction bases left unmatched: 2. Germline V gives CDR1 SGHTS, CDR2 YDEGEE. The CDR3 consists of 15 residues. The chain's CDR3 is CASSLGGTVNTEAFF. The CDR3 region has the DNA TGTGCCAGCAGCTTGGGTGGGACAGTGAACACTGAAGCTTTCTTT. Full variable domain (missing parts from reference TRBV5-8 and TRBJ1-1): EAGVTQSPTHLIKTRGQQATLRCSPISGHTSVYWYQQALGLGLQFLLWYDEGEERNRGNFPPRFSGRQFPNYSSELNVNALELEDSALYLCASSLGGTVNTEAFFGQGTRLTVV.

The rearrangement links TRBV2 to TRBJ2-1, with a weak D call TRBD2 (6 bases). This CDR3 region has 15 residues. Looked up from germline, CDR1 is SNHLY and CDR2 is FYNNEI. The ends were cut back, 5 bases at V and 7 bases at J, with 18 bases in the middle. CDR3 in amino acids: CASSSDPPRGNEQFF. CDR3 bases: TGTGCCAGCAGTTCGGACCCACCCCGGGGGAATGAGCAGTTCTTC.

The chain joins TRBV18 to TRBJ2-3, with 12 bases identical to TRBD1. Germline V lookup: CDR1 KGHSH, CDR2 LQKENI. This CDR3 comprises 14 residues. V lost 6 bases, J lost 4 bases, and 2 bases stayed unmatched. The CDR3 sequence is CASSGTGGADTQYF. CDR3 sequence (DNA): TGTGCCAGCTCGGGGACAGGGGGCGCAGATACGCAGTATTTT.

The V and J genes are TRBV7-2 and TRBJ2-3, with TRBD1 matching over 9 bases. CDR1 SGHTA and CDR2 FQGNSA come from the germline V gene. The V and J ends lost 4 bases and 2 bases, in that order; junction bases with no gene match: 7. The length of the CDR3 is 16 residues. CDR3 in amino acids: CASSSGTGRVTDTQYF. The CDR3 nucleotides read TGTGCCAGCAGCTCCGGGACAGGGCGGGTCACAGATACGCAGTATTTT.

V gene TRBV6-1 combines with J gene TRBJ2-1; possibly TRBD2 for D (6 bases). Trimming cost V 7 bases and J 7 bases, with 14 bases left between them. The CDR3 has 13 residues. CDR1 MNHNS and CDR2 SASEGT come from the germline V gene. The CDR3 DNA sequence: TGTGCCAGCATGACAAGTGGGAGGAATGAGCAGTTCTTC. This sequence encodes CASMTSGRNEQFF.

In nucleotides, the CDR3 is TGTGCCAGCAGCTTGGTTGGCGGGGGTTACAATGAGCAGTTCTTC. This gives the protein CASSLVGGGYNEQFF. The V gene is TRBV5-4, the J gene TRBJ2-1; TRBD2 aligns across 7 bases. Germline V gene sequence: CDR1 SGHNT, CDR2 YYREEE (reference sequence). The J segment lost 4 bases and the V segment lost 0 bases, leaving 4 bases of the junction unmatched. CDR3 length: 15 amino acids.

The chain uses TRBV10-2 and TRBJ2-3, with a possible D match to TRBD2 (7 bases). V dropped 8 bases and J dropped 0 bases, with 15 bases sitting between them. The CDR3 loop spans 15 amino acids. Per the germline V gene, CDR1 is WSHSY and CDR2 is SAAADI. The CDR3 sequence: CASLLGGGSTDTQYF. The CDR3 DNA reads TGCGCCAGCCTCCTGGGCGGGGGCAGCACAGATACGCAGTATTTT.

Concerning this clone itself: Its ends do not fully match the called genes, so a read error is possible. The rearrangement uses TRBV5-6 and TRBJ2-7; 10 bases map to TRBD1. The length of the CDR3 is 14 residues. From germline, CDR1 is SGHDT and CDR2 YYEEEE. The CDR3 reads CATSRGQGYYEQYF. DNA of the CDR3: TGTGCCACCAGCCGGGGACAGGGGTACTACGAGCAGTACTTC.

This chain joins TRBV16 and TRBJ1-1; TRBD1 agrees at 7 bases. The CDR3 is 15 residues long. The germline V gene encodes CDR1 KGHSY and CDR2 FQNENV. V dropped 0 bases and J dropped 5; count of bases not matched to a gene: 6. In nucleotides, the CDR3 is TGTGCCAGCAGCCAATCGATCGGCAGGGGGACTGAAGCTTTCTTT. Translating gives CASSQSIGRGTEAFF.

This clone was counted a single time. The V and J genes are TRBV6-1 and TRBJ1-4, with D unclear. The CDR3 is 16 residues long. CDR1 and CDR2 (germline): MNHNS, SASEGT. The V end lost 2 bases, the J end lost 0 bases, and 10 bases lay between the germline ends. CDR3 sequence reads: CASSERRGTTNEKLFF. CDR3 in DNA: TGTGCCAGCAGTGAAAGGAGAGGGACAACTAATGAAAAACTGTTTTTT.

This clone was recorded a few times. The chain couples TRBV6-5 to TRBJ1-6; D is undetermined. Germline lookup yields CDR1 MNHEY and CDR2 SVGAGI. The CDR3 extends over 15 amino acids. Trimming removed 0 bases at V and 7 bases at J, with 10 bases between. The DNA of the CDR3 is TGTGCCAGCAGTTACTCGAGGGATCCCAATTCACCCCTCCACTTT. It codes for CASSYSRDPNSPLHF.

V gene TRBV2 combines with J gene TRBJ1-2; D is undetermined. The germline V gene has CDR1 SNHLY and CDR2 FYNNEI. The CDR3 has 13 residues. The V end was cut by 9 bases, the J end by 1 base, with 12 bases between. CDR3 DNA sequence: TGTGCCAGTTCACAGACTAGTAACTATGGCTACACCTTC. It codes for CASSQTSNYGYTF.

The chain is built from TRBV12-5 and TRBJ2-7; D remains ambiguous. Germline V gene sequence: CDR1 LGHNT, CDR2 FRNRAP. Trimming cost V 5 bases and J 5 bases, with 7 bases left between them. CDR3 length equals 11 residues. The CDR3 DNA follows: TGTGCTAGTGGTCCAGTAAACGAGCAGTACTTC. Translated, it gives CASGPVNEQYF.

The chain couples TRBV6-5 to TRBJ2-7; D remains ambiguous. From germline, CDR1 is MNHEY and CDR2 SVGAGI. The CDR3 loop spans 13 amino acids. Trimming took off 7 bases at V and 2 bases at J, with 12 bases between the two ends. The DNA of the CDR3 is TGTGCCAGCAAACAGCTCGCGACCTACGAGCAGTACTTC. Translated, it gives CASKQLATYEQYF.

Only one count was recorded for this clone. The chain joins TRBV10-3 to TRBJ2-1, with 11 bases lining up with TRBD1. Germline V gene lookup returns CDR1 ENHRY and CDR2 SYGVKD. The V and J ends lost 6 bases and 2 bases, in that order; junction bases with no gene match: 6. There are 16 residues in the CDR3. The CDR3 nucleotides read TGTGCCATCAGGGGGGACAGGGGGTTCGCCTACAATGAGCAGTTCTTC. Its protein product is CAIRGDRGFAYNEQFF.

This clone was seen a handful of times. The V gene is TRBV6-1, the J gene TRBJ2-5, with TRBD1 as a possible D gene (5 bases). V was shortened by 8 bases and J by 4 bases, with 14 bases between the two germline ends. Germline V lookup: CDR1 MNHNS, CDR2 SASEGT. The CDR3 consists of 13 residues. The CDR3 DNA sequence: TGTGCCAGCGGGGTAGGGCAGGGAGAGACCCAGTACTTC. Translated: CASGVGQGETQYF.

The chain is built from TRBV28 and TRBJ1-4, with D maybe TRBD1 (5 bases). The germline V gene has CDR1 MDHEN and CDR2 SYDVKM. The V end lost 5 bases, the J end lost 0 bases, and 16 bases lay between the germline ends. This CDR3 region has 17 residues. The CDR3 spells CASSPRTPLATNEKLFF. CDR3 nucleotides: TGTGCCAGCAGTCCGAGGACACCCCTCGCAACTAATGAAAAACTGTTTTTT.

This chain's CDR3 is CASSGARYGYTF. DNA for the CDR3: TGTGCCAGCAGCGGGGCGAGGTATGGCTACACCTTC. The rearrangement uses TRBV7-2 and TRBJ1-2, with D possibly being TRBD1 (5 bases). This CDR3 contains 12 residues. V shed 5 bases and J shed 5 bases, with 9 bases lying between them. CDR1 and CDR2 from the germline V gene are SGHTA and FQGNSA.

The gene calls are TRBV4-2 and TRBJ2-5; 8 bases map to TRBD1. CDR3 length: 17 amino acids. With V trimmed by 2 bases and J by 6 bases, 14 bases remained unmatched. Germline lookup yields CDR1 LGHNA and CDR2 YNFKEQ. The CDR3 loop is CASSQPEGTGGEKTQYF. CDR3 DNA: TGTGCCAGCAGCCAACCCGAGGGGACAGGCGGTGAAAAGACCCAGTACTTC.

This clone was counted a single time. V gene TRBV5-1 combines with J gene TRBJ2-2, with 7 bases that match TRBD1. This CDR3 has 14 amino acids. The J segment lost 6 bases and the V segment lost 4 bases, leaving 6 bases of the junction unmatched. CDR1 is SGHRS, CDR2 YFSETQ, per germline. CDR3 nucleotides: TGCGCCAGCAGCGTACAACAGGGGTCCGGGGAGCTGTTTTTT. Amino acid sequence: CASSVQQGSGELFF.

The rearrangement uses TRBV6-5 and TRBJ1-2; tentatively, D is TRBD1 (6 bases). CDR3 length equals 13 residues. With 8 bases removed from V and 6 bases from J, the gap between germline ends came to 16 bases. Germline CDR1 reads MNHEY; CDR2 reads SVGAGI. CDR3 DNA: TGTGCCAGCGAATACAGGGTGAGGCATGGCTACACCTTC. It specifies CASEYRVRHGYTF.

The chain uses TRBV5-5 and TRBJ2-1, with 12 bases aligning to TRBD2. The CDR3 is 15 amino acids. With V trimmed by 4 bases and J by 8 bases, 7 bases remained unmatched. Germline CDR1 is SGHKS and CDR2 is YYEKEE (reference sequence). CDR3 sequence (DNA): TGTGCCAGCAGCCCCCGACTAGCGGGAGAGGATGAGCAGTTCTTC. This gives the protein CASSPRLAGEDEQFF.

The rearrangement links TRBV7-9 to TRBJ2-3; D unresolved. This CDR3 is 11 amino acids long. The V end lost 3 bases, the J end lost 6 bases, and 4 bases lay between the germline ends. CDR1 is SEHNR and CDR2 is FQNEAQ in the germline V gene (reference sequence). CDR3 in amino acids: CASSFEDTQYF. CDR3 in DNA: TGTGCCAGCAGCTTTGAGGATACGCAGTATTTT.